These 23 T cell receptor beta chains were sequenced from one sample in a study of radiation and T cells in renal cell carcinoma. Time point: baseline pretreatment blood. The treatment denotes: 15 Gy SBRT to primary tumor, nephrectomy 4 weeks later. Generated by immunoSEQ multiplex PCR, the TCRdb table keeps only in-frame clones and is missing some. The sample lists over 85,000 clones; over 65% were seen once. The sequenced sample was blood, obtained from a patient whose treatment included radiotherapy and nephrectomy. The receptors derive from a man aged 60 to 69 with renal cell carcinoma.

The J gene is TRBJ2-6, the V gene TRBV4-3; D is unresolved. Trimming cost V 4 bases and J 0 bases, with 7 bases left between them. The length of the CDR3 is 15 residues. Germline CDR1 and CDR2: LGHNA and YSLEER. The CDR3 bases are TGCGCCAGCAGCCCTGGTCCCTCTGGGGCCAACGTCCTGACTTTC. Translation gives CASSPGPSGANVLTF.

The V call is TRBV28, the J call TRBJ2-5; D call uncertain. The CDR3 runs 14 residues. CDR1 and CDR2 (germline): MDHEN, SYDVKM. Trimming pared 2 bases from V and 1 base from J, leaving 8 bases between. CDR3 sequence reads: CASSLGGPQETQYF. CDR3 bases: TGTGCCAGCAGTTTAGGCGGCCCCCAAGAGACCCAGTACTTC. The entire variable domain, with the rest obtained from reference TRBV28 and TRBJ2-5, is as follows: DVKVTQSSRYLVKRTGEKVFLECVQDMDHENMFWYRQDPGLGLRLIYFSYDVKMKEKGDIPEGYSVSREKKERFSLILESASTNQTSMYLCASSLGGPQETQYFGPGTRLLVL.

This clone has more than one count but fewer than ten. The chain recombines TRBV5-1 with TRBJ2-7, with 10 positions matching TRBD1. The germline V gene has CDR1 SGHRS and CDR2 YFSETQ. The trim removed 9 bases at V and 5 bases at J, leaving 11 bases unmatched. This CDR3 is built from 14 residues. DNA for the CDR3: TGCGCCACCGGAATCGGGACAGGGGCCAACGAGCAGTACTTC. Translation: CATGIGTGANEQYF.

This sequence joins TRBV5-1 and TRBJ2-1; D remains unclear. V dropped 3 bases and J dropped 4 bases, with 23 bases sitting between them. The CDR3 has 18 residues. Germline V lookup: CDR1 SGHRS, CDR2 YFSETQ. Here the CDR3 DNA reads TGCGCCAGCAGCTCAACCGATCTGATTAGGATCACTTACAATGAGCAGTTCTTC. This translates into CASSSTDLIRITYNEQFF.

The V gene is TRBV5-1, the J gene TRBJ2-5; D may be TRBD1 (7 bases). The CDR3 runs 15 residues. Deletions cut 1 base from V and 3 bases from J, with 13 bases between. The germline V gene has CDR1 SGHRS and CDR2 YFSETQ. Here the CDR3 reads CASSLRSRGEETQYF. CDR3 DNA sequence: TGCGCCAGCAGCTTGAGATCCAGGGGGGAAGAGACCCAGTACTTC.

This sequence joins TRBV5-1 and TRBJ2-7, with 7 positions matching TRBD1. The germline V gene has CDR1 SGHRS and CDR2 YFSETQ. CDR3 length: 15 amino acids. V lost 0 bases, J lost 3 bases, and 6 bases stayed unmatched. The CDR3 DNA follows: TGCGCCAGCAGCTTGGCCAGTTACAGGGGCTACGAGCAGTACTTC. This sequence encodes CASSLASYRGYEQYF.

The rearrangement joins TRBV13 to TRBJ2-7; D may match TRBD1 or TRBD2 (5 bases each). Germline V gene sequence: CDR1 PRHDT, CDR2 FYEKMQ (reference sequence). Trimming removed 0 bases at V and 4 bases at J, with 13 bases between. The CDR3 spans 15 residues. The CDR3 loop is CASSLGPGTQYEQYF. CDR3 nucleotides: TGTGCCAGCAGCTTAGGTCCAGGGACCCAATACGAGCAGTACTTC. Full variable domain (remainder filled in from reference TRBV13 and TRBJ2-7): AAGVIQSPRHLIKEKRETATLKCYPIPRHDTVYWYQQGPGQDPQFLISFYEKMQSDKGSIPDRFSAQQFSDYHSELNMSSLELGDSALYFCASSLGPGTQYEQYFGPGTRLTVT.

The chain recombines TRBV4-2 with TRBJ1-1; TRBD1 aligns across 9 bases. The CDR3 totals 17 residues. Losses at the gene ends were 2 bases for V and 3 bases for J; bases not matched to a gene: 10. Germline V gene lookup returns CDR1 LGHNA and CDR2 YNFKEQ. The CDR3 DNA is TGTGCCAGCAGCCAAACAGGGGGCGAGTGGTGGGACACTGAAGCTTTCTTT. This sequence encodes CASSQTGGEWWDTEAFF.

This clone was seen a handful of times. The CDR3 spells CASTPLQGAYEQYF. CDR3 in DNA: TGCGCCAGCACTCCACTTCAGGGTGCCTACGAGCAGTACTTC. The chain joins TRBV10-2 to TRBJ2-7; possibly TRBD1 for D (5 bases). The CDR3 is made up of 14 amino acids. The germline CDR1 and CDR2 sequences are WSHSY and SAAADI. Trimming took off 7 bases at V and 2 bases at J, with 15 bases between the two ends.

The chain combines TRBV19 with TRBJ1-4; 9 bases are a match to TRBD1. There are 16 residues in the CDR3. The V and J ends lost 3 bases and 10 bases, in that order; junction bases with no gene match: 12. Per germline, CDR1 LNHDA and CDR2 SQIVND (reference sequence). CDR3 protein: CASSMFSGTGSGKLFF. In nucleotides, the CDR3 is TGTGCCAGTAGTATGTTCTCCGGGACAGGGTCGGGAAAACTGTTTTTT.

The chain carries TRBV4-2 and TRBJ2-2; 9 positions match TRBD2. Trimming at V came to 0 bases and at J to 0 bases, leaving 2 bases not matched to a gene. This CDR3 has 17 amino acids. The V gene's germline CDR1 is LGHNA and CDR2 YNFKEQ. This chain's CDR3 is CASSQDPSGTNTGELFF. DNA for the CDR3: TGTGCCAGCAGCCAAGATCCTAGCGGGACGAACACCGGGGAGCTGTTTTTT.

This clone was seen only once. This sequence joins TRBV2 and TRBJ2-5; D gene ambiguous. CDR1 SNHLY and CDR2 FYNNEI come from the germline V gene. Deletions cut 6 bases from V and 4 bases from J, with 9 bases between. This CDR3 comprises 12 residues. Here the CDR3 reads CASSQVRETQYF. DNA for the CDR3: TGTGCCAGCAGCCAGGTTAGAGAGACCCAGTACTTC. The full variable domain, in which reference TRBV2 and TRBJ2-5 provide the parts outside the CDR3, is EPEVTQTPSHQVTQMGQEVILRCVPISNHLYFYWYRQILGQKVEFLVSFYNNEISEKSEIFDDQFSVERPDGSNFTLKIRSTKLEDSAMYFCASSQVRETQYFGPGTRLLVL.

The chain has TRBV5-1 and TRBJ1-3; D is unclear. This CDR3 comprises 17 residues. Germline V gives CDR1 SGHRS, CDR2 YFSETQ. V was shortened by 1 base and J by 0 bases, with 14 bases between the two germline ends. The CDR3 loop is CASSLNTGVYSGNTIYF. The CDR3 bases are TGCGCCAGCAGCTTGAATACTGGGGTATACTCTGGAAACACCATATATTTT.

This chain links TRBV28 with TRBJ1-5, with TRBD1 matching over 7 bases. The CDR3 has 14 amino acids. Germline assignment: CDR1 MDHEN and CDR2 SYDVKM. V shed 6 bases and J 7 bases; nucleotides not matched to a gene: 9. The CDR3 DNA follows: TGTGCCAGCAGACCAGACAGGGTCGGACAGCCCCAGCATTTT. It is translated as CASRPDRVGQPQHF.

This clone was detected only once. The V call is TRBV29-1, the J call TRBJ2-3, with 8 bases that match TRBD1. The CDR3 loop spans 14 amino acids. Germline loops: CDR1 SQVTM, CDR2 ANQGSEA. After removal of 1 base from V and 4 bases from J, the junction contained 4 bases not matched to a gene. CDR3 amino acids: CSVEGQGRPDTQYF. In DNA, the CDR3 is TGCAGCGTTGAAGGACAGGGGAGGCCAGATACGCAGTATTTT.

The chain is built from TRBV5-8 and TRBJ1-5; unclear D gene. V was cut by 0 bases and J by 3 bases, with 10 bases left in between. The CDR3 is 15 amino acids. The germline gives CDR1 SGHTS, CDR2 YDEGEE. The CDR3 protein is CASSLGTGFNQPQHF. The CDR3 nucleotides read TGTGCCAGCAGCTTGGGAACGGGATTCAATCAGCCCCAGCATTTT.

The chain carries TRBV5-6 and TRBJ2-3, with 11 bases fitting TRBD2. V gave up 4 bases and J gave up 2 bases; unmatched junction bases: 3. CDR1 is SGHDT, CDR2 YYEEEE, per germline. The CDR3 is made up of 15 amino acids. The CDR3 is CASSMTSGITDTQYF. The DNA for the CDR3 is TGTGCCAGCAGCATGACTAGCGGGATCACAGATACGCAGTATTTT.

A single count supports this clone. This chain joins TRBV27 and TRBJ1-5, with D possibly being TRBD1 (5 bases). Per germline, CDR1 MNHEY and CDR2 SMNVEV (reference sequence). The CDR3 is 14 amino acids. Deletions cut 2 bases from V and 7 bases from J, with 12 bases between. This CDR3 is CASSLRAGWQPQHF. The CDR3 DNA reads TGTGCCAGCAGTTTACGGGCAGGGTGGCAGCCCCAGCATTTT.

The chain links TRBV15 to TRBJ2-5; possibly TRBD1 or TRBD2 for D (5 bases each). There are 19 residues in the CDR3. CDR1 and CDR2 (germline): LNHNV, YYDKDF (reference sequence). V was cut by 0 bases and J by 2 bases, with 22 bases left in between. The CDR3 DNA reads as TGTGCCACCAGCAGAGACTCCCCGTTATCCCGGGACGCACAAGAGACCCAGTACTTC. Its translation: CATSRDSPLSRDAQETQYF.

The V call is TRBV29-1, the J call TRBJ2-5; D call uncertain. V gave up 4 bases and J gave up 2 bases, with 11 bases separating them. The CDR3 has 13 amino acids. Germline CDR1 SQVTM, CDR2 ANQGSEA. CDR3 region: CSVARARQETQYF. CDR3 coding DNA: TGCAGCGTTGCAAGGGCCAGGCAAGAGACCCAGTACTTC.

This rearrangement joins TRBV28 to TRBJ2-3; either TRBD1 or TRBD2 may fit D (5 bases each). This CDR3 has 12 amino acids. Germline V gene lookup returns CDR1 MDHEN and CDR2 SYDVKM. V lost 7 bases, J lost 6 bases, and 11 bases lay in between. CDR3 DNA sequence: TGTGCCAGCACCTTGAGGGGTGATACGCAGTATTTT. Amino acid sequence: CASTLRGDTQYF.

V gene TRBV28 combines with J gene TRBJ1-4, with no clear D. The CDR3 has 16 residues. Germline V CDR1 and CDR2: MDHEN, SYDVKM. Trimming took 4 bases from V and 7 from J, leaving 19 bases between them. For the CDR3, the DNA is TGTGCCAGCAGTTCAATTGGCCAAGGTCCAGCTGAAAAACTGTTTTTT. This translates into CASSSIGQGPAEKLFF.

The V gene is TRBV18, the J gene TRBJ2-3; TRBD2 agrees at 8 bases. Germline CDR1 and CDR2: KGHSH and LQKENI. The V segment lost 4 bases and the J segment 4 bases; nucleotides outside the gene matches: 1. This CDR3 is built from 13 residues. The CDR3 here is CASSLGLADTQYF. CDR3 in DNA: TGTGCCAGCTCACTGGGACTAGCAGATACGCAGTATTTT.